Listed below are T cell receptor beta chains from one sample, sequenced in a study of blood T cell repertoires in COVID-19. Assay used: immunoSEQ multiplex PCR; TCRdb lists only in-frame clones, some missing. Seen here are about 150,000 clones, 84% observed once, and the top ten hold around a tenth. The sample comprised peripheral blood. The receptor set was obtained from a woman between 50 and 59 years old with acute or convalescent COVID-19. CDR3s include the opening cysteine and the closing phenylalanine or tryptophan. The D gene is left open where the match is weak. Some rows have no size entry. The others give once, few or many, or a class for an expanded clone.

j_call | clone_size | v_call | d_call | cdr3_nt | cdr3_aa
TRBJ2-4 | NA | TRBV21-1 | NA | TGTGCCAGCAGCAAAGATCGGCTAGCGGGAGCGGATTACATTCAGTACTTC | CASSKDRLAGADYIQYF
TRBJ2-1 | NA | TRBV20-1 | NA | TGCAGTGCTAGTCTGGCCAGGGAGCAGTTCTTC | CSASLAREQFF
TRBJ2-7 | NA | TRBV6-6 | TRBD2 | TGTGCCAGCAGTTACGTGCGGGAGTCCTCCTACGAGCAGTACTTC | CASSYVRESSYEQYF
TRBJ2-1 | NA | TRBV6-1 | NA | TGTGCCAGCAGTGATCCAGGGAGGGGACAATCCGAGCAGTTCTTC | CASSDPGRGQSEQFF
TRBJ1-4 | NA | TRBV19 | TRBD1 | TGTGCCAGTGGCAGAACAGGGGGCCGAAATGAAAAACTGTTTTTT | CASGRTGGRNEKLFF
TRBJ1-6 | NA | TRBV5-1 | NA | TGCGCCAGCAGCTTGGCCCCCGGTCAGGGGACTAATTCACCCCTCCACTTT | CASSLAPGQGTNSPLHF
TRBJ2-5 | NA | TRBV5-4 | TRBD2 | TGTGCCAGCAGCTTGGCGGGCGGGAGGCAAGAGACCCAGTACTTC | CASSLAGGRQETQYF
TRBJ1-2 | NA | TRBV28 | NA | TGTGCCAGCAGAGAAACTGAAGATCGAGGCTACACCTTC | CASRETEDRGYTF
TRBJ2-2 | NA | TRBV7-9 | NA | TGTGCCAGCAGCCTCAGCAGGGGGAACACCGGGGAGCTGTTTTTT | CASSLSRGNTGELFF
TRBJ1-6 | few | TRBV7-6 | NA | TGTGCCAGCAGCCCTCGGACAGTTTCCGAAGAGGTCCTCCACTTT | CASSPRTVSEEVLHF
TRBJ1-3 | NA | TRBV6-6 | NA | TGTGCCAGCGGAGGGGCAATTGGAAACACCATATATTTT | CASGGAIGNTIYF
TRBJ2-1 | few | TRBV7-2 | TRBD2 | TGTGCCAGCAGACTAGCGGGGGGGCCAAATGAGCAGTTCTTC | CASRLAGGPNEQFF
TRBJ1-2 | NA | TRBV16 | NA | TGTGCCAGCAGCCAATTCCCTACAGAAGGCTACACCTTC | CASSQFPTEGYTF
TRBJ1-5 | few | TRBV2 | TRBD1 | TGTGCCAGCAGTGGTTCAGGGGGTAATCAGCCCCAGCATTTT | CASSGSGGNQPQHF
TRBJ2-3 | NA | TRBV7-2 | TRBD2 | TGTGCCAGCAGCCCCCGGGCTAGCGGACTCACAGATACGCAGTATTTT | CASSPRASGLTDTQYF
TRBJ1-1 | NA | TRBV6-2/TRBV6-3 | TRBD1 | TGTGCCAGCACTTATCCCTTCCGGGACAGAAGGTCTGAAGCTTTCTTT | CASTYPFRDRRSEAFF
TRBJ2-5 | NA | TRBV19 | TRBD1 | TGTGCCAGTAGTATAGATCGCGACAGGGTCCAGTACTTC | CASSIDRDRVQYF
TRBJ1-5 | NA | TRBV18 | TRBD1 | TGTGCCAGCTCACCAGGGACAGGGGGCTGGGAGCCCCAGCATTTT | CASSPGTGGWEPQHF
TRBJ1-2 | NA | TRBV23-1 | TRBD1 | TGCGCCAGCAGTCAATCGAAGAGGCCAGGGGGATACTATGGCTACACCTTC | CASSQSKRPGGYYGYTF
TRBJ1-1 | NA | TRBV28 | TRBD1 | TGTGCCAGCAGCCCCGGGACAGGTGACACTGAAGCTTTCTTT | CASSPGTGDTEAFF
TRBJ2-5 | NA | TRBV5-1 | TRBD2 | TGCGCCAGCAGCTCACCGGGGACTAGCGGGGAGACCCAGTACTTC | CASSSPGTSGETQYF
TRBJ1-3 | once | TRBV28 | NA | TGTGCCAGCAGTTTACAGGCCTCTGGAAACACCATATATTTT | CASSLQASGNTIYF
TRBJ1-1 | NA | TRBV11-1 | NA | TGTGCCAGCAGCTTAGGAGGGGGGAACACTGAAGCTTTCTTT | CASSLGGGNTEAFF
TRBJ2-7 | NA | TRBV27 | NA | TGTGCCAGCAGTTTAACCGCGGAGGGAGAGCAGTACTTC | CASSLTAEGEQYF
TRBJ2-1 | NA | TRBV18 | TRBD1 | TGTGCCAGCTCATCACGACCCGGGACAGGGGGGAATGAGCAGTTCTTC | CASSSRPGTGGNEQFF
TRBJ2-1 | NA | TRBV24-1 | TRBD2 | TGTGCCACCAGTGAGGGAGGGATCGGGGGCAATGAGCAGTTCTTC | CATSEGGIGGNEQFF
TRBJ1-5 | NA | TRBV2 | TRBD1 | TGTGCCAGCAGTGTGGACAGGGAACAGCCCCAGCATTTT | CASSVDREQPQHF
TRBJ1-1 | NA | TRBV11-2 | NA | TGTGCCAGCAGCTTCAGGACGGGGGGGAACACTGAAGCTTTCTTT | CASSFRTGGNTEAFF
TRBJ2-5 | NA | TRBV3-1/TRBV3-2 | TRBD2 | TGTGCCAGCAGCGGCCCTAGCGGGGGTTACCAAGAGACCCAGTACTTC | CASSGPSGGYQETQYF
TRBJ1-2 | NA | TRBV7-2 | TRBD1 | TGTGCCAGCAGCGCCCGGACAGGGGGTCTTACCTATGGCTACACCTTC | CASSARTGGLTYGYTF
TRBJ1-6 | NA | TRBV3-1/TRBV3-2 | NA | TGTGCCAGCAGTCTTAAAACAGGGAACTCACCCCTCCACTTT | CASSLKTGNSPLHF
TRBJ2-1 | NA | TRBV5-4 | TRBD2 | TGTGCCAGCAGCGCCGGGACTAGTGCGAGGAATGAGCAGTTCTTC | CASSAGTSARNEQFF
TRBJ2-3 | NA | TRBV19 | TRBD1 | TGTGCCAGTACGCCGGGACAGGGGCCAGATACGCAGTATTTT | CASTPGQGPDTQYF
TRBJ1-6 | NA | TRBV5-4 | NA | TGTGCCAGCAGCTTGCATACGGAGAATTCACCCCTCCACTTT | CASSLHTENSPLHF
TRBJ2-7 | NA | TRBV21-1 | NA | TGTGCCACTTCGAGGGGACTAGGGATTTACGAGCAGTACTTC | CATSRGLGIYEQYF
TRBJ1-4 | once | TRBV18 | TRBD1 | TGTGCCAGCTCACCTAATGGGGACAGCTCAACTAATGAAAAACTGTTTTTT | CASSPNGDSSTNEKLFF
TRBJ2-7 | NA | TRBV28 | TRBD2 | TGTGCCAGCAGTTTTGGAGCGGGAGGCCTAGGGAGTTCCTACGAGCAGTACTTC | CASSFGAGGLGSSYEQYF
TRBJ2-5 | NA | TRBV6-2/TRBV6-3 | TRBD2 | TGTGCCAGCAGTGGAAGGGGACTAGCGGGACCCGAGGCCCAGTACTTC | CASSGRGLAGPEAQYF
TRBJ2-5 | once | TRBV5-8 | NA | TGTGCCAGCAGCCACCCTAGATTCCGCGAGACCCAGTACTTC | CASSHPRFRETQYF
TRBJ1-3 | NA | TRBV28 | NA | TGTGCCAGCAGTTTCTCCTCTGGAAACACCATATATTTT | CASSFSSGNTIYF
TRBJ2-1 | NA | TRBV7-2 | NA | TGTGCCAGCAGCTTAGAAGCTGGTGAGCAGTTCTTC | CASSLEAGEQFF
TRBJ2-7 | NA | TRBV28 | NA | TGTGCCAGCAGCCGTTCCTACGAGCAGTACTTC | CASSRSYEQYF